A single sample gave rise to the 25 T cell receptor beta chains below, sequenced in a study of cytomegalovirus exposure and HLA in healthy donors. The PCR employed 60 Vbeta primers together with 13 Jbeta primers. Sequenced by immunoSEQ multiplex PCR; TCRdb stores in-frame clones only, minus some. The data hold about 92,000 clones, with 55% to 75% observed a single time. Material for sequencing was PBMCs. The receptor source for this set is a man aged 50-60 years in good health and CMV-seronegative.

The chain recombines TRBV6-5 with TRBJ1-2, with D perhaps matching TRBD1 (6 bases). Germline V CDR1 and CDR2: MNHEY, SVGAGI. V was clipped by 6 bases and J by 0 bases, with 14 bases between them. The CDR3 spans 15 residues. The CDR3 DNA sequence: TGTGCCAGCAGCCCACGGGACAACGCTAACTATGGCTACACCTTC. Protein sequence: CASSPRDNANYGYTF.

The CDR3 nucleotides are TGTGCCATCACCCCGGCCCCAGGGGACAGTGAGCAGTTCTTC. Protein: CAITPAPGDSEQFF. This sequence joins TRBV5-3 and TRBJ2-1; 7 bases agree with TRBD1. TRBV5-3 is noted as an ORF with a role that remains uncertain. Trimming at V came to 9 bases and at J to 9 bases, leaving 15 bases not matched to a gene. The CDR3 runs to 14 residues.

The genes are TRBV6-5 and TRBJ2-7, with 7 nucleotides matching TRBD1. CDR3 length equals 14 residues. CDR1 is MNHEY and CDR2 is SVGAGI in the germline V gene. V shed 6 bases, J shed 6 bases, and the junction held 11 bases outside the gene matches. Here the CDR3 reads CASRSDRKYPEQYF. In DNA, the CDR3 is TGTGCCAGCAGGTCGGACAGGAAGTACCCCGAGCAGTACTTC.

This chain uses TRBV6-5 with TRBJ1-5; the D gene is possibly TRBD1 (6 bases). The CDR3 is 14 amino acids. Germline V CDR1 and CDR2: MNHEY, SVGAGI. Between the trimmed V and J ends, which lost 6 bases and 3 bases, there was a span of 12 bases. The CDR3 protein is CASSPTGNNQPQHF. In DNA, the CDR3 is TGTGCCAGCAGCCCGACAGGAAACAATCAGCCCCAGCATTTT.

This chain links TRBV29-1 with TRBJ2-1, with 9 bases that match TRBD1. V lost 6 bases to trimming and J lost 4 bases; unmatched junction nucleotides: 7. The CDR3 contains 14 residues. Germline V CDR1 and CDR2: SQVTM, ANQGSEA. The chain's CDR3 is CSVTPGQGYNEQFF. CDR3 coding DNA: TGCAGCGTAACCCCGGGACAGGGTTACAATGAGCAGTTCTTC.

The chain couples TRBV7-3 to TRBJ2-7, with D maybe TRBD2 (5 bases). Germline V lookup: CDR1 SGHTA, CDR2 FQGTGA. Between the trimmed V and J ends, which lost 5 bases and 5 bases, there was a span of 13 bases. The length of the CDR3 is 13 residues. CDR3 sequence: CASSQMIGDEQYF. As DNA, the CDR3 is TGTGCCAGCAGCCAGATGATCGGGGACGAGCAGTACTTC.

This chain links TRBV28 with TRBJ1-2; D unresolved. Germline values: CDR1 MDHEN, CDR2 SYDVKM. The CDR3 totals 12 residues. Trimming stripped 3 bases from V and 7 bases from J, with 9 bases between. Here the CDR3 reads CASSLVGLGYTF. CDR3 nucleotides: TGTGCCAGCAGTTTGGTAGGACTTGGCTACACCTTC.

This clone was counted a few times. The chain employs TRBV2 and TRBJ2-5; 11 nucleotides agree with TRBD2. CDR1 SNHLY and CDR2 FYNNEI come from the germline V gene. The CDR3 is 15 amino acids. Trimming at V came to 4 bases and at J to 3 bases, leaving 4 bases not matched to a gene. The chain's CDR3 is CASSGLAGREETQYF. DNA for the CDR3: TGTGCCAGCAGTGGACTAGCGGGGCGAGAAGAGACCCAGTACTTC.

This clone was recorded a few times. The rearrangement joins TRBV6-1 to TRBJ1-4; maybe TRBD1 (5 bases). V was trimmed by 6 bases and J by 8 bases, leaving 16 bases between them. The CDR3 has 14 amino acids. The germline gives CDR1 MNHNS, CDR2 SASEGT. CDR3 nucleotide sequence: TGTGCCAGCAGAGACTCAGGGAATCGAGAAAAACTGTTTTTT. This gives the protein CASRDSGNREKLFF.

J is TRBJ2-5 and V is TRBV7-3, with TRBD2 matching 11 bases. The CDR3 contains 14 residues. Trimming removed 7 bases from V and 2 bases from J; junction bases left unmatched: 3. The V gene's germline CDR1 is SGHTA and CDR2 FQGTGA. The CDR3 spells CASIAGGRQETQYF. The DNA for the CDR3 is TGTGCCAGCATAGCGGGGGGGAGGCAAGAGACCCAGTACTTC.

This chain joins TRBV21-1 and TRBJ2-3; the D segment call TRBD2 is taken from the table without a DNA check. TRBV21-1 is a pseudogene segment. The CDR3 has 17 amino acids. The CDR3 protein is CASVQFSPGPSTDTQYF. In DNA form, the CDR3 reads TGTGCCAGCGTTCAATTTTCTCCGGGTCCTAGCACAGATACGCAGTATTTT.

The chain has TRBV30 and TRBJ2-7; D unclear. Germline V gives CDR1 GTSNPN, CDR2 SVGIG (reference sequence). CDR3 length equals 12 residues. The V end was cut by 2 bases, the J end by 3 bases, with 8 bases between. Written as DNA, the CDR3 is TGTGCCTGGAGTCACATCTTCTACGAGCAGTACTTC. Amino acid sequence: CAWSHIFYEQYF.

The chain uses TRBV6-5 and TRBJ1-6; TRBD1 matches at 8 bases. V trimming: 6 bases; J trimming: 5 bases; junction bases outside the gene matches: 6. The CDR3 has 15 residues. Germline V gene lookup returns CDR1 MNHEY and CDR2 SVGAGI. CDR3 in amino acids: CASSRTGTDNSPLHF. CDR3 nucleotide sequence: TGTGCCAGCAGCCGGACAGGGACTGATAATTCACCCCTCCACTTT.

The table lists this clone with a count of one. The V and J genes are TRBV5-1 and TRBJ1-1; 7 bases fit TRBD1. CDR3 length: 16 amino acids. Per the germline V gene, CDR1 is SGHRS and CDR2 is YFSETQ. V shed 4 bases and J 1 base; nucleotides not matched to a gene: 10. In DNA form, the CDR3 reads TGCGCCAGCAGCCCGGGGTTAGGGGGCCGGAACACTGAAGCTTTCTTT. This gives the protein CASSPGLGGRNTEAFF.

This clone came up a few times. This chain joins TRBV7-9 and TRBJ2-5; TRBD2 matches at 13 bases. CDR3 length equals 17 residues. Per the germline V gene, CDR1 is SEHNR and CDR2 is FQNEAQ (reference sequence). Losses at the gene ends were 5 bases for V and 1 base for J; bases not matched to a gene: 7. The CDR3 loop is CASSPHTSGRGQETQYF. CDR3 nucleotide sequence: TGTGCCAGCAGCCCCCACACTAGCGGGAGGGGCCAAGAGACCCAGTACTTC.

This chain uses TRBV6-6 with TRBJ2-4; D perhaps matches TRBD1 (6 bases). The CDR3 spans 15 residues. Germline loops: CDR1 MNHNY, CDR2 SVGAGI (reference sequence). With 2 bases removed from V and 0 bases from J, the gap between germline ends came to 8 bases. The chain's CDR3 is CASSYQGLAKNIQYF. The CDR3 coding sequence is TGTGCCAGCAGTTACCAGGGGCTAGCCAAAAACATTCAGTACTTC.

This chain connects TRBV5-8 to TRBJ1-1, with 10 bases matching TRBD1. Germline V gives CDR1 SGHTS, CDR2 YDEGEE. The CDR3 is made up of 14 amino acids. J lost 7 bases, V lost 4 bases, and 7 bases had no gene match. In DNA, the CDR3 is TGTGCCAGCAGCAACCCCGGACAGGGGGATGAAGCTTTCTTT. As protein: CASSNPGQGDEAFF.

V gene TRBV7-6 combines with J gene TRBJ2-7; no clear D. V lost 4 bases, J lost 6 bases, and 10 bases lay in between. Germline CDR1 SGHVS, CDR2 FNYEAQ. This CDR3 comprises 12 residues. For the CDR3, the DNA is TGTGCCAGCAGCTCGTGGGCAGCCGAGCAGTACTTC. Amino acid sequence: CASSSWAAEQYF.

This clone was counted only a few times. The chain recombines TRBV19 with TRBJ1-1; 7 bases agree with TRBD1. Germline V gives CDR1 LNHDA, CDR2 SQIVND (reference sequence). CDR3 length: 14 residues. Trimming cost V 3 bases and J 5 bases; bases outside gene matches: 6. The CDR3 here is CASSMEGAGTEAFF. CDR3 bases: TGTGCCAGTAGTATGGAGGGGGCAGGGACTGAAGCTTTCTTT.

On this clone itself: Other DNA sequences from this sample encode an identical CDR3 as well. The chain couples TRBV29-1 to TRBJ2-3; tentative D call: TRBD1 (6 bases). The germline V gene encodes CDR1 SQVTM and CDR2 ANQGSEA. Trimming cost V 3 bases and J 5 bases, with 12 bases left between them. This CDR3 comprises 13 residues. The CDR3 DNA reads as TGCAGCGTTGAGCCAGGGGCGGGAGATACGCAGTATTTT. This codes for CSVEPGAGDTQYF.

The chain is built from TRBV25-1 and TRBJ1-1, with 7 nucleotides matching TRBD1. CDR3 size: 15 residues. Germline CDR1 and CDR2: MGHDK and SYGVNS. Trimming took 1 base from V and 3 from J; bases not matched to a gene: 5. The CDR3 loop reads CASSESRQGDTEAFF. The CDR3 nucleotides are TGTGCCAGCAGTGAATCTAGACAGGGCGACACTGAAGCTTTCTTT.

This clone appeared a few times. The chain joins TRBV6-5 to TRBJ1-1; 7 bases agree with TRBD1. This CDR3 has 14 amino acids. Germline CDR1 MNHEY, CDR2 SVGAGI. Unmatched junction bases numbered 10, after V lost 6 bases and J lost 6 bases. DNA of the CDR3: TGTGCCAGCAGACCCCCCGGACAGGCCGCTGAAGCTTTCTTT. Residues: CASRPPGQAAEAFF.

This chain connects TRBV6-1 to TRBJ2-5; D ambiguous. Germline loops: CDR1 MNHNS, CDR2 SASEGT. The CDR3 covers 10 residues. V lost 7 bases, J lost 5 bases, and 5 bases lay in between. The DNA for the CDR3 is TGTGCCAGCAACCGGGAGACCCAGTACTTC. Translation: CASNRETQYF.

This clone showed up just a few times. This chain joins TRBV27 and TRBJ2-3, with TRBD2 identical over 10 bases. J was trimmed by 5 bases and V by 6 bases; bases with no gene match: 14. The V gene's germline CDR1 is MNHEY and CDR2 SMNVEV (reference sequence). The CDR3 runs 17 residues. The CDR3 DNA follows: TGTGCCAGCAGACGCCCCCTAGCGGGAGTTTGGGGAGATACGCAGTATTTT. Its translation is CASRRPLAGVWGDTQYF.

The chain links TRBV6-1 to TRBJ2-1, with 7 bases that match TRBD1. Germline V lookup: CDR1 MNHNS, CDR2 SASEGT. Unmatched junction bases numbered 6, after V lost 6 bases and J lost 4 bases. This CDR3 has 14 amino acids. CDR3 DNA sequence: TGTGCCAGCAGCCCCGGGACAGCTTACAATGAGCAGTTCTTC. This sequence encodes CASSPGTAYNEQFF.